This TCR beta chain derives from a study of blood T cell repertoires in COVID-19. Study at large: Researchers got acute and convalescent COVID-19 samples from the United States, Italy and Spain. PBMCs, B-cell-depleted T cells, or T cells were the source of the cDNA or gDNA that made up the material.

This CDR3 region has 15 residues. Trimming cost V 6 bases and J 7 bases; bases outside gene matches: 5. Germline CDR1 reads MDHEN; CDR2 reads SYDVKM. Authors' data handling: Researchers report that nucleated cell counts were estimated from reference gene primer amplification. The method was immunoSEQ multiplex PCR; TCRdb's version includes in-frame clones alone and lacks a portion of them. That table is the source of V, J and clone size, and D and trimming were worked out from the DNA. There are under 95,000 clones in the sample; 75% to 85% occur only once, and 25% to 30% lies in the top ten. The chain joins TRBV28 to TRBJ2-4; TRBD2 matches 14 bases. Input material: peripheral blood. The receptor's source is a woman over 75 with acute or convalescent COVID-19. CDR3 in amino acids: CASSLGLAGVNIQYF. CDR3 in DNA: TGTGCCAGCAGCTTGGGACTAGCGGGAGTTAACATTCAGTACTTC.